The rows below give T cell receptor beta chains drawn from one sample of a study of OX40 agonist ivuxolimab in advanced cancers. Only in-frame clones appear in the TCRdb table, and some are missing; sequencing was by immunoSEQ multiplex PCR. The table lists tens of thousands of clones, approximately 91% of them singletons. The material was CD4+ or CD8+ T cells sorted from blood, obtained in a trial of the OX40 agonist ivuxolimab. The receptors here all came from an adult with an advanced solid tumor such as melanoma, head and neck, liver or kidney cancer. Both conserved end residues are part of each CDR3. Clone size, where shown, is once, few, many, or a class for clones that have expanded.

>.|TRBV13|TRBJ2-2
CASSSQAAGELFF
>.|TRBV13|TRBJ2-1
CASSLSAVSYNEQFF
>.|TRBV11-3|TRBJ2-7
CASSFEHGGFYEQYF
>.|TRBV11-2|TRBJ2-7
CASSRLYEQYF
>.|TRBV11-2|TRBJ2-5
CASWGGGARETQYF
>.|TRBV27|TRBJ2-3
CASRFGGRATDTQYF
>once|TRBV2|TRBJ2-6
CASSRDNGYMSGANVLTF
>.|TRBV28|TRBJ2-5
CASSPWTGEETQYF
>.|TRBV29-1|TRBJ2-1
CSGLGFPSSYNEQFF
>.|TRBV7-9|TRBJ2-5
CASTPGAQGQGSETQYF
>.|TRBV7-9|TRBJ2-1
CASSRTVAGDEQFF
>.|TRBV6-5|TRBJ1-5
CASREAGGPQHF
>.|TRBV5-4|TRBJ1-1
CASTETGANTEAFF
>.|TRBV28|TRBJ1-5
CASSRDRAIQPQHF
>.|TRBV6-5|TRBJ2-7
CASRTGGNEQYF
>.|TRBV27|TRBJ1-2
CASSSTFQGIYGYTF
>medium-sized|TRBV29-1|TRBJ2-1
CSVEGLSGTSGQSSYNEQFF
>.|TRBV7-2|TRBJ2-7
CASSLIGGRGYEQYF
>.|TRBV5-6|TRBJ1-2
CASSLAGYGYTF
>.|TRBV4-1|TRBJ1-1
CASSQEDTGVLNTEAFF
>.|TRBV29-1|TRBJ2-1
CSVNGAGVLGYNEQFF
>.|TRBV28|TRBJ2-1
CASPPPSGSLNEQFF
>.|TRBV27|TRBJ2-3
CASSQSSGTYTDTQYF
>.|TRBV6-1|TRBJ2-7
CASSDRDVYEQYF
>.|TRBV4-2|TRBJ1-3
CASSQEQTDSGNTIYF
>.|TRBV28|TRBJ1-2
CASSPPARTYGYTF
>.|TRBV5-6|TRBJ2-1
CASSSVGIAGVHEQFF
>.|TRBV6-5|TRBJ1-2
CASSPIGLKNYGYTF
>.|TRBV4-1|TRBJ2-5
CASSQQQDSRETQYF
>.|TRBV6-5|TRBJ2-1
CASSLDRDNEQFF
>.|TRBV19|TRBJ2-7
CASSPWGWNF
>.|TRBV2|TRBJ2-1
CASRYQGAPSYNEQFF
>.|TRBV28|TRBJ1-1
CASSFPYGSDTEAFF
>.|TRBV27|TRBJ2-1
CASSLKRGTYNEQFF
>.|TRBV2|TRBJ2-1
CASRSGGGIYNEQFF
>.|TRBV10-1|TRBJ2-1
CASSDFQRGNNEQFF
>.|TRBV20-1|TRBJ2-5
CSAMRETQYF
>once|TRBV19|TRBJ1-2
CASSFTGLDGYTF
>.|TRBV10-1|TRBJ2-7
CASSEGPESSYEQYF
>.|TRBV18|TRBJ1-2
CASSPDTGFTRYGYTF
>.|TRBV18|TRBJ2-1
CASSPRDPKLPEQFF
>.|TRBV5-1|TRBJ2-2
CASSLEGGEVTGELFF
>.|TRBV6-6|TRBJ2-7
CASSSGQLRSSYEQYF
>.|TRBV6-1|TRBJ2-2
CASTGADRTGELFF
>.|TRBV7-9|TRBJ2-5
CASSIRGTVQETQYF
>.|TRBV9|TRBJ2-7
CASSSTGISYEQYF
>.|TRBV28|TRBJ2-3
CASSLLGLTTDTQYF
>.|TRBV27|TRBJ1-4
CASSLSLGANEKLFF
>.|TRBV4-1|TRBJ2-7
CASSQAGSLEQYF
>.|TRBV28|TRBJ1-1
CASTGQVNTEAFF